This TCR beta chain was sequenced in a study of T cell repertoires in cytomegalovirus infection. Study-level information: TCR beta signatures that were public indicated CMV infection and matching HLA type.

From germline, CDR1 is SGHRS and CDR2 YFSETQ. The CDR3 covers 16 residues. Trimming took 3 bases from V and 0 from J, leaving 13 bases between them. This clonotype was seen a handful of times. The antigen is unknown. Study findings and constraints: The cumulative frequency of public TCR beta families identified carriers of CMV plus the relevant HLA. HLA-C-restricted CMV-specific TCR beta clonotypes were dominant in the ex vivo response.

TCRdb reanalysed the reads using MiXCR and keeps one entry per CDR3 protein. Among around 750,000 distinct CDR3 sequences listed, about 31% were seen once. J is TRBJ2-1 and V is TRBV5-1; D gene unclear. This material consisted of cultured CD8+ T cells from PBMCs, taken from culture after CMV antigen stimulation. The receptor's source is a human donor in good health (CMV status not recorded). Some clones in this sample may be carry-over from other donors' samples. The CDR3 region is CASSSLLLSSYNEQFF. The CDR3 DNA reads as TGCGCCAGCAGCTCACTGCTCTTAAGCTCCTACAATGAGCAGTTCTTC.